The rows below give T cell receptor beta chains drawn from one sample of a study of blood T cell repertoires in COVID-19. The assay was immunoSEQ multiplex PCR, and TCRdb's table has in-frame clones only and misses some. The profile covers more than 300,000 clones, with roughly 86% appearing a single time and more than 9% taken by the ten largest. Sequenced material: peripheral blood. The receptors come from a woman in her twenties or thirties with COVID-19, enrolled during active disease. The CDR3 runs from the conserved cysteine through the conserved F or W. The D gene is left open where the match is weak. Rows may omit the clone size; those that give it use once, few, many or a size class.

TRBJ2-3 | TRBD1 | . | TRBV2 | CASSPRTGPSTDTQYF | TGTGCCAGCAGTCCCCGGACAGGTCCCAGCACAGATACGCAGTATTTT
TRBJ2-1 | . | . | TRBV7-2 | CASSFLYTDNEQFF | TGTGCCAGCAGCTTTTTATACACAGACAATGAGCAGTTCTTC
TRBJ2-2 | . | . | TRBV19 | CASSITGANTGELFF | TGTGCCAGTAGTATAACGGGAGCGAACACCGGGGAGCTGTTTTTT
TRBJ2-3 | . | . | TRBV20-1 | CSASTGSTDTQYF | TGCAGTGCTAGTACAGGGTCAACAGATACGCAGTATTTT
TRBJ2-7 | . | . | TRBV27 | CASSRSREPWTSYEQYF | TGTGCCAGCAGTCGTTCCCGGGAGCCCTGGACGTCCTACGAGCAGTACTTC
TRBJ2-2 | TRBD2 | . | TRBV11-3 | CASSKGTSTGELFF | TGTGCCAGCAGCAAGGGGACTAGTACCGGGGAGCTGTTTTTT
TRBJ1-6 | . | . | TRBV20-1 | CSASNEGGTNSPLHF | TGCAGTGCTAGTAACGAGGGAGGGACCAATTCACCCCTCCACTTT
TRBJ2-7 | TRBD2 | once | TRBV5-1 | CASSGPGLAAYEQYF | TGCGCCAGCAGCGGCCCGGGACTAGCGGCCTACGAGCAGTACTTC
TRBJ1-2 | TRBD1 | . | TRBV20-1 | CSAGTGGYTF | TGCAGTGCCGGGACAGGTGGCTACACCTTC
TRBJ1-2 | TRBD1 | once | TRBV10-3 | CAISESLDRGGGYTF | TGTGCCATCAGTGAGTCACTGGACAGGGGAGGCGGCTACACCTTC
TRBJ2-7 | . | . | TRBV6-5 | CASSAGSTYEQYF | TGTGCCAGCAGCGCAGGGTCCACCTACGAGCAGTACTTC
TRBJ2-7 | . | . | TRBV11-3 | CASSQTQGLEQYF | TGTGCCAGCAGCCAAACGCAGGGGCTTGAGCAGTACTTC
TRBJ1-3 | . | . | TRBV14 | CASTSGYSGNTIYF | TGTGCCAGCACCTCAGGGTACTCTGGAAACACCATATATTTT
TRBJ2-6 | TRBD1 | . | TRBV19 | CASSLQTGSATSGANVLTF | TGTGCCAGTAGTCTCCAGACAGGGTCTGCGACCTCTGGGGCCAACGTCCTGACTTTC
TRBJ2-7 | TRBD2 | . | TRBV7-3 | CASSLLAGYEQYF | TGTGCCAGCAGCTTACTAGCGGGCTACGAGCAGTACTTC
TRBJ2-7 | TRBD1 | . | TRBV7-3 | CASSATGTGTYEQYF | TGTGCCAGCAGCGCAACCGGGACAGGTACCTACGAGCAGTACTTC
TRBJ2-5 | . | once | TRBV6-6 | CASRERETQYF | TGTGCCAGTCGGGAGAGGGAGACCCAGTACTTC
TRBJ2-2 | TRBD2 | . | TRBV6-1 | CASSEGGSWTGELFF | TGTGCCAGCAGTGAGGGCGGGAGTTGGACCGGGGAGCTGTTTTTT
TRBJ1-2 | TRBD1 | . | TRBV4-1 | CASSQAGGAGGGYGYTF | TGCGCCAGCAGCCAAGCAGGAGGGGCAGGGGGCGGATATGGCTACACCTTC
TRBJ2-7 | . | . | TRBV6-1 | CASSEARGEQYF | TGTGCCAGCAGTGAAGCTCGGGGCGAGCAGTACTTC
TRBJ2-5 | TRBD2 | . | TRBV6-5 | CASSPTSGQETQYF | TGTGCCAGCAGCCCGACTAGCGGCCAAGAGACCCAGTACTTC
TRBJ2-7 | TRBD1 | . | TRBV10-3 | CAISTRGQDEQYF | TGTGCCATCAGTACCAGGGGGCAGGACGAGCAGTACTTC
TRBJ2-7 | TRBD1 | . | TRBV14 | CATQATGGGEQYF | TGTGCCACCCAGGCGACAGGGGGCGGCGAGCAGTACTTC
TRBJ2-1 | . | . | TRBV7-2 | CASSFGLGNEQFF | TGTGCCAGCAGCTTTGGTCTAGGTAATGAGCAGTTCTTC
TRBJ1-2 | TRBD1 | . | TRBV10-3 | CAIRRTGEAVYGYTF | TGTGCCATCAGAAGGACAGGGGAAGCAGTCTATGGCTACACCTTC
TRBJ2-7 | TRBD2 | . | TRBV27 | CASSFGLAGEEQYF | TGTGCCAGCAGTTTTGGCCTAGCGGGAGAAGAGCAGTACTTC
TRBJ2-7 | TRBD1 | . | TRBV27 | CASSRDSYEQYF | TGTGCCAGTTCCCGGGACAGCTACGAGCAGTACTTC
TRBJ2-3 | TRBD2 | . | TRBV9 | CASSLGLLTDTQYF | TGTGCCAGCAGCTTGGGACTACTCACAGATACGCAGTATTTT
TRBJ2-6 | TRBD1 | . | TRBV5-4 | CASSLGQGARGANVLTF | TGTGCCAGCAGCTTGGGACAGGGGGCGCGTGGGGCCAACGTCCTGACTTTC
TRBJ2-5 | . | . | TRBV19 | CASSGLALSVETQYF | TGTGCCAGTAGTGGCCTAGCGCTATCGGTGGAGACCCAGTACTTC
TRBJ2-1 | TRBD2 | . | TRBV7-3 | CASSLLAGGPGEQFF | TGTGCCAGCAGCTTACTAGCGGGAGGGCCCGGTGAGCAGTTCTTC
TRBJ2-3 | TRBD2 | . | TRBV7-6 | CASSLRAGGRTDTQYF | TGTGCCAGCAGCTTAAGAGCGGGGGGTCGCACAGATACGCAGTATTTT
TRBJ2-1 | TRBD2 | . | TRBV9 | CASSGGRIAGDNEQFF | TGTGCCAGCAGCGGCGGGCGGATAGCGGGGGACAATGAGCAGTTCTTC
TRBJ2-5 | . | . | TRBV30 | CAWKLVKYQETQYF | TGTGCCTGGAAGTTAGTAAAGTACCAAGAGACCCAGTACTTC
TRBJ2-6 | . | . | TRBV30 | CAWSEGLSGANVLTF | TGTGCCTGGAGTGAAGGACTCTCTGGGGCCAACGTCCTGACTTTC
TRBJ2-2 | . | once | TRBV6-6 | CASSYWGFNTGELFF | TGTGCCAGCAGTTACTGGGGCTTTAACACCGGGGAGCTGTTTTTT
TRBJ2-7 | . | . | TRBV14 | CASSQESRGSYEQYF | TGTGCCAGCAGCCAAGAAAGTAGGGGCTCCTACGAGCAGTACTTC
TRBJ2-2 | . | . | TRBV29-1 | CSVAGFGTGELFF | TGCAGCGTTGCCGGGTTTGGTACCGGGGAGCTGTTTTTT
TRBJ1-2 | . | . | TRBV28 | CASSSPGQGLNYGYTF | TGTGCCAGCAGTTCCCCTGGGCAGGGCCTTAACTATGGCTACACCTTC
TRBJ2-7 | TRBD2 | . | TRBV10-3 | CAIRAGLAGARTYEQYF | TGTGCCATCAGGGCGGGACTAGCGGGAGCTAGGACCTACGAGCAGTACTTC
TRBJ2-1 | TRBD1 | . | TRBV28 | CASSLPRGTGGNREQFF | TGTGCCAGCAGTTTACCTCGCGGGACAGGGGGTAATCGTGAGCAGTTCTTC
TRBJ2-3 | TRBD2 | few | TRBV20-1 | CSARGGTAQYF | TGCAGTGCTAGGGGAGGGACGGCGCAGTATTTT
TRBJ1-3 | . | once | TRBV9 | CASSVATDGSNSGNTIYF | TGTGCCAGCAGCGTAGCTACAGATGGTTCAAACTCTGGAAACACCATATATTTT
TRBJ2-7 | TRBD2 | few | TRBV7-3 | CASSSGLAGEQYF | TGTGCCAGCAGCTCGGGACTAGCAGGAGAGCAGTACTTC
TRBJ1-4 | . | . | TRBV6-2/TRBV6-3 | CASSYSRSSTNEKLFF | TGTGCCAGCAGTTACTCGAGGTCTTCAACTAATGAAAAACTGTTTTTT
TRBJ1-2 | . | . | TRBV19 | CASRRTGDSVGYTF | TGTGCCAGCCGACGAACGGGTGACTCGGTCGGCTACACCTTC
TRBJ2-3 | . | once | TRBV7-9 | CASTTRDTQYF | TGTGCCAGCACCACCAGGGATACGCAGTATTTT
TRBJ2-3 | . | . | TRBV3-1/TRBV3-2 | CASSQGSGTDTQYF | TGTGCCAGCAGCCAAGGTTCGGGGACAGATACGCAGTATTTT
TRBJ1-2 | TRBD1 | . | TRBV7-9 | CASSLGDRGLYGYTF | TGTGCCAGCAGCTTAGGGGACAGGGGACTTTATGGCTACACCTTC
TRBJ2-2 | TRBD2 | . | TRBV2 | CATKRDYNTGELFF | TGTGCCACCAAACGGGACTACAACACCGGGGAGCTGTTTTTT
TRBJ2-2 | . | . | TRBV7-2 | CASSSSRGSTGELFF | TGTGCCAGCAGCTCCTCCAGGGGAAGCACCGGGGAGCTGTTTTTT
TRBJ2-1 | TRBD1 | . | TRBV11-2 | CASSFYPGQGASSYNEQFF | TGTGCCAGCAGCTTTTACCCGGGCCAGGGGGCCAGCTCCTACAATGAGCAGTTCTTC
TRBJ2-1 | . | . | TRBV5-6 | CASSLLRGEQFF | TGTGCCAGCAGCTTGCTCAGGGGTGAGCAGTTCTTC
TRBJ2-3 | . | . | TRBV6-5 | CASSSQRSTDTQYF | TGTGCCAGCAGCTCCCAGAGGAGCACAGATACGCAGTATTTT